The 20 T cell receptor beta chains given below trace back to one sample, sequenced in a study of blood T cell repertoires in COVID-19. Here immunoSEQ multiplex PCR was the method, and the copy in TCRdb shows in-frame clones only, minus some. This sample has under 250,000 clones, with about 91% found just once. Sample: peripheral blood. The receptors derive from a woman in her twenties or thirties with COVID-19, enrolled during active disease.

The chain couples TRBV9 to TRBJ2-3; tentatively, D is TRBD2 (6 bases). The CDR3 length is 16 residues. V gave up 0 bases and J gave up 0 bases, with 11 bases separating them. Germline V gives CDR1 SGDLS, CDR2 YYNGEE. CDR3 protein: CASSVVPGTSTDTQYF. CDR3 sequence (DNA): TGTGCCAGCAGCGTAGTTCCGGGGACTAGCACAGATACGCAGTATTTT.

In its sample, this clone was seen a few times. This chain's CDR3 is CASSQSGDEQYF. CDR3 coding DNA: TGTGCCAGCAGCCAATCAGGGGACGAGCAGTACTTC. The J gene is TRBJ2-7, the V gene TRBV14; the D gene is possibly TRBD1 (6 bases). V was trimmed by 2 bases and J by 5 bases, leaving 7 bases between them. Germline CDR1 and CDR2: SGHDN and FVKESK. The CDR3 runs to 12 residues. The full variable domain, completed using reference TRBV14 and TRBJ2-7, is EAGVTQFPSHSVIEKGQTVTLRCDPISGHDNLYWYRRVMGKEIKFLLHFVKESKQDESGMPNNRFLAERTGGTYSTLKVQPAELEDSGVYFCASSQSGDEQYFGPGTRLTVT.

V gene TRBV2 combines with J gene TRBJ2-3; unclear D gene. The CDR3 contains 15 residues. Trimming removed 6 bases at V and 0 bases at J, with 13 bases between. In germline, CDR1 is SNHLY, CDR2 FYNNEI. The CDR3 sequence: CASRYRSGSTDTQYF. The CDR3 DNA sequence: TGTGCCAGCAGGTACAGAAGTGGGAGCACAGATACGCAGTATTTT.

This chain connects TRBV5-1 to TRBJ1-6; maybe TRBD1 (6 bases). Between the trimmed V and J ends, which lost 4 bases and 0 bases, there was a span of 8 bases. Germline V gene lookup returns CDR1 SGHRS and CDR2 YFSETQ. The CDR3 is made up of 15 amino acids. The CDR3 nucleotides are TGCGCCAGCAGCCGGGACAACTCCTATAATTCACCCCTCCACTTT. It specifies CASSRDNSYNSPLHF.

The V and J genes are TRBV4-3 and TRBJ2-7; maybe TRBD2 (5 bases). V lost 1 base and J 3 bases, leaving 10 bases between the germline ends. CDR1 and CDR2 from the germline V gene are LGHNA and YSLEER. This CDR3 is built from 14 residues. The CDR3 DNA follows: TGCGCCAGCAGCCAAGGGCGCACTAGCTACGAGCAGTACTTC. This gives the protein CASSQGRTSYEQYF.

The CDR3 nucleotides read TGTGCCAGCTCACCCCCTGCAGGTTCTAATGAAAAACTGTTTTTT. It codes for CASSPPAGSNEKLFF. The chain carries TRBV18 and TRBJ1-4; D gene unclear. The germline V gene encodes CDR1 KGHSH and CDR2 LQKENI. The CDR3 runs 15 residues. The V gene lost 3 bases and the J gene lost 3 bases, with 11 bases spanning the gap. Using reference TRBV18 and TRBJ1-4 for the parts outside the CDR3, the full variable domain is NAGVMQNPRHLVRRRGQEARLRCSPMKGHSHVYWYRQLPEEGLKFMVYLQKENIIDESGMPKERFSAEFPKEGPSILRIQQVVRGDSAAYFCASSPPAGSNEKLFFGSGTQLSVL.

The CDR3, as DNA: TGCGCCAGCAGCCACCAAGGGGGCGCCGGATACTACGAGCAGTACTTC. It is translated as CASSHQGGAGYYEQYF. The chain joins TRBV4-1 to TRBJ2-7; 7 bases fit TRBD1. Germline V lookup: CDR1 MGHRA, CDR2 YSYEKL. This CDR3 contains 16 residues. Trimming cost V 3 bases and J 3 bases; bases outside gene matches: 11.

The chain has TRBV2 and TRBJ2-3; 7 bases are shared with TRBD2. CDR3 length: 14 residues. CDR1 SNHLY and CDR2 FYNNEI come from the germline V gene. With 7 bases clipped from V and 8 bases from J, the junction kept 12 bases outside the gene matches. In DNA form, the CDR3 reads TGTGCCAGCATAGGCCGGGCGGGAGTAGGTACGCAGTATTTT. As protein: CASIGRAGVGTQYF.

V gene TRBV7-9 combines with J gene TRBJ1-1; 8 bases match TRBD1. The CDR3 has 17 amino acids. V lost 1 base, J lost 5 bases, and 12 bases stayed unmatched. The germline gives CDR1 SEHNR, CDR2 FQNEAQ (reference sequence). The CDR3 DNA sequence: TGTGCCAGCAGCTTAGGCTTTGGTCCAGGGGGCCGGACTGAAGCTTTCTTT. Its translation is CASSLGFGPGGRTEAFF.

This chain links TRBV7-2 with TRBJ1-5; D is perhaps TRBD1 (5 bases). V gave up 8 bases and J gave up 7 bases, with 15 bases separating them. The germline CDR1 and CDR2 sequences are SGHTA and FQGNSA. The CDR3 has 13 amino acids. The CDR3 DNA sequence: TGTGCCAGCCTAGAGAGGGGAGGACAGCCCCAGCATTTT. Its protein product is CASLERGGQPQHF. Full variable domain (outside the CDR3, taken from reference TRBV7-2 and TRBJ1-5): GAGVSQSPSNKVTEKGKDVELRCDPISGHTALYWYRQSLGQGLEFLIYFQGNSAPDKSGLPSDRFSAERTGGSVSTLTIQRTQQEDSAVYLCASLERGGQPQHFGDGTRLSIL.

This chain joins TRBV3-1 (or the pseudogene TRBV3-2) and TRBJ2-1; D call uncertain. V lost 4 bases to trimming and J lost 4 bases, with 8 bases between them. Germline assignment: CDR1 LGHDT and CDR2 YNNKEL (reference sequence). The CDR3 is made up of 13 amino acids. CDR3 sequence reads: CASSRPAYNEQFF. The CDR3 nucleotides are TGTGCCAGCAGCCGTCCAGCGTACAATGAGCAGTTCTTC.

The chain uses TRBV14 and TRBJ1-6; the D is unclear. Germline assignment: CDR1 SGHDN and CDR2 FVKESK. The CDR3 runs 13 residues. V lost 8 bases and J 4 bases, leaving 9 bases between the germline ends. In DNA, the CDR3 is TGTGCCAGCCAGAGGGTATATAATTCACCCCTCCACTTT. Protein sequence: CASQRVYNSPLHF. Full variable domain (rest looked up from reference TRBV14 and TRBJ1-6): EAGVTQFPSHSVIEKGQTVTLRCDPISGHDNLYWYRRVMGKEIKFLLHFVKESKQDESGMPNNRFLAERTGGTYSTLKVQPAELEDSGVYFCASQRVYNSPLHFGNGTRLTVT.

This clone came up a few times. This sequence joins TRBV6-1 and TRBJ1-1; D remains ambiguous. The CDR3 totals 13 residues. Trimming cost V 0 bases and J 8 bases, with 10 bases left between them. The germline V gene encodes CDR1 MNHNS and CDR2 SASEGT. The CDR3 spells CASSEAIYLEAFF. CDR3 sequence (DNA): TGTGCCAGCAGTGAAGCTATATATCTAGAAGCTTTCTTT.

This chain joins TRBV6-4 and TRBJ2-7; D unresolved. CDR3 length: 12 residues. The germline V gene encodes CDR1 MRHNA and CDR2 SNTAGT. V was cut by 11 bases and J by 4 bases, with 15 bases left in between. The CDR3 nucleotides read TGTGCCGTTACAATCCAGGATTACGAGCAGTACTTC. It is translated as CAVTIQDYEQYF.

This clone appeared once. V is TRBV6-2 or TRBV6-3 and J is TRBJ2-5; 12 nucleotides align to TRBD2. Per germline, CDR1 MNHEY and CDR2 SVGEGT. The J segment lost 1 base and the V segment lost 5 bases, leaving 5 bases of the junction unmatched. This CDR3 has 16 amino acids. CDR3 nucleotides: TGTGCCAGCAGTGCGACTAGCGGGGGTGGCCAAGAGACCCAGTACTTC. Protein sequence: CASSATSGGGQETQYF.

The CDR3 is CASSTQQGPNYGYTF. Here the CDR3 DNA reads TGCGCCAGCAGCACACAACAGGGGCCTAACTATGGCTACACCTTC. This chain connects TRBV5-1 to TRBJ1-2, with 7 nucleotides matching TRBD1. The CDR3 loop spans 15 amino acids. Per the germline V gene, CDR1 is SGHRS and CDR2 is YFSETQ. The trim removed 4 bases at V and 0 bases at J, leaving 6 bases unmatched.

CDR3 loop: CASSSTLAGGQETQYF. DNA for the CDR3: TGCGCCAGCAGCTCAACACTAGCGGGAGGGCAAGAGACCCAGTACTTC. This rearrangement joins TRBV5-1 to TRBJ2-5; the match to TRBD2 covers 13 bases. The V gene's germline CDR1 is SGHRS and CDR2 YFSETQ. V was pared by 3 bases and J by 2 bases, with 4 bases of the junction left unmatched. The CDR3 loop spans 16 amino acids.

The rearrangement links TRBV28 to TRBJ2-1; 10 positions agree with TRBD2. CDR1 MDHEN and CDR2 SYDVKM come from the germline V gene. The junction had 11 bases not matched to a gene; V was cut back by 8 bases and J by 7 bases. The CDR3 has 15 residues. The CDR3 DNA is TGTGCCAGCGCGTTTCTAGCGGGGGATTCGAATGAGCAGTTCTTC. Protein product: CASAFLAGDSNEQFF.

The chain couples TRBV10-2 to TRBJ2-1; 7 bases map to TRBD1. This CDR3 has 13 amino acids. CDR1 is WSHSY, CDR2 SAAADI, per germline. The V segment lost 6 bases and the J segment 1 base; nucleotides outside the gene matches: 0. The CDR3 nucleotides read TGCGCCAGCAGGGGACAGTCCTACAATGAGCAGTTCTTC. It specifies CASRGQSYNEQFF.

This rearrangement joins TRBV15 to TRBJ2-1; maybe TRBD2 (6 bases). The V gene's germline CDR1 is LNHNV and CDR2 YYDKDF (reference sequence). CDR3 size: 14 residues. Trimming stripped 5 bases from V and 7 bases from J, with 15 bases between. In DNA form, the CDR3 reads TGTGCCACCAGCTTCGGCGGGATGGGTAATGAGCAGTTCTTC. Amino acid sequence: CATSFGGMGNEQFF.